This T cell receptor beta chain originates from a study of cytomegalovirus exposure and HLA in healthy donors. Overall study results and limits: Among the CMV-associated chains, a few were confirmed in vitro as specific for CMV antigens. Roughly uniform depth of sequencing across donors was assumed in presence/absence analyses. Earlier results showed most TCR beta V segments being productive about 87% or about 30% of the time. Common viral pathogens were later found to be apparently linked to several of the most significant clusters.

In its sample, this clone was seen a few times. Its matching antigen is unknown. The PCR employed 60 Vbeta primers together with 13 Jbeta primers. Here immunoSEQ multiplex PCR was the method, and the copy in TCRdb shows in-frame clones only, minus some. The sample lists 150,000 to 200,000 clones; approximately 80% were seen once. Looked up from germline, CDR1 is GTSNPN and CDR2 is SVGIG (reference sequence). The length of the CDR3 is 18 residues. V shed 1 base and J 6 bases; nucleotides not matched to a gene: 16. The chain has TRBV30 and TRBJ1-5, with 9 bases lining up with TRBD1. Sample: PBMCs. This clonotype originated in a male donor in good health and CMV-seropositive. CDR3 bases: TGTGCCTGGAGTGCAAAAAGTGGGACAGGGCTAACCGCTCAGCCCCAGCATTTT. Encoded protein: CAWSAKSGTGLTAQPQHF.